This entry lists 15 T cell receptor beta chains sequenced from one sample in a study of blood T cell repertoires in COVID-19. Measured with immunoSEQ multiplex PCR; TCRdb has only the in-frame clones, and not every one. Of 65,000 to 100,000 clones in the sample, more than 80% were seen once. The specimen sequenced was peripheral blood. Receptor source: a human donor in a cohort sampled during active COVID-19.

The rearrangement links TRBV11-3 to TRBJ2-5, with D possibly being TRBD2 (6 bases). The germline V gene has CDR1 SGHNT and CDR2 YENEEA. There are 14 residues in the CDR3. V was clipped by 5 bases and J by 4 bases, with 14 bases between them. The CDR3 DNA reads TGTGCCAGCAGCCCGGGGAGGTTGGGAGAGACCCAGTACTTC. Amino acids: CASSPGRLGETQYF.

The rearrangement joins TRBV7-8 to TRBJ2-5, with TRBD2 as a possible D gene (5 bases). This CDR3 has 13 residues. With 6 bases removed from V and 2 bases from J, the gap between germline ends came to 10 bases. Germline V gene lookup returns CDR1 SGHVS and CDR2 FQNEAQ. The CDR3 nucleotides are TGTGCCAGCAGTTATAGGAGGCAAGAGACCCAGTACTTC. Amino acids: CASSYRRQETQYF.

This clone was recorded only once. The chain has TRBV23-1 and TRBJ2-3; the match to TRBD2 covers 7 bases. TRBV23-1 carries the ORF label, with uncertain function. The J segment lost 4 bases and the V segment lost 8 bases, leaving 15 bases of the junction unmatched. The CDR3 sequence is 16 residues long. The CDR3 nucleotides read TGCGCCAGCCCTGGCGGGGGAAAGACAACCGCAGATACGCAGTATTTT. Protein product: CASPGGGKTTADTQYF.

The chain is built from TRBV5-1 and TRBJ2-1; tentative D call: TRBD2 (7 bases). Per germline, CDR1 SGHRS and CDR2 YFSETQ. This CDR3 spans 16 amino acids. V lost 0 bases and J lost 0, with 10 bases in between. The CDR3 loop is CASSLAAGASYNEQFF. CDR3 DNA: TGCGCCAGCAGCTTGGCCGCGGGGGCCTCCTACAATGAGCAGTTCTTC.

The rearrangement uses TRBV5-1 and TRBJ2-7; 8 nucleotides agree with TRBD2. Trimming cost V 0 bases and J 0 bases; bases outside gene matches: 11. CDR3 length: 18 residues. The V gene's germline CDR1 is SGHRS and CDR2 YFSETQ. For the CDR3, the DNA is TGCGCCAGCAGCTTGGGTGCGGGGGGCGAAACATTCTCCTACGAGCAGTACTTC. This codes for CASSLGAGGETFSYEQYF. Full variable domain (remainder filled in from reference TRBV5-1 and TRBJ2-7): KAGVTQTPRYLIKTRGQQVTLSCSPISGHRSVSWYQQTPGQGLQFLFEYFSETQRNKGNFPGRFSGRQFSNSRSEMNVSTLELGDSALYLCASSLGAGGETFSYEQYFGPGTRLTVT.

The chain carries TRBV11-3 and TRBJ2-1; TRBD1 matches at 9 bases. The CDR3 is 15 residues long. Per the germline V gene, CDR1 is SGHNT and CDR2 is YENEEA. V lost 8 bases and J lost 5; bases outside the gene matches: 10. Here the CDR3 reads CASSTSGQGNNEQFF. The CDR3 DNA follows: TGTGCCAGCTCCACATCGGGACAGGGCAACAATGAGCAGTTCTTC.

This clone was recorded many times. Other DNA sequences in this specimen translate into the identical CDR3. V gene TRBV7-3 combines with J gene TRBJ2-1; 9 nucleotides agree with TRBD1. Looked up from germline, CDR1 is SGHTA and CDR2 is FQGTGA. V gave up 5 bases and J gave up 6 bases; unmatched junction bases: 5. The CDR3 extends over 14 amino acids. The CDR3 protein is CASSPGTGSNEQFF. The CDR3 region has the DNA TGTGCCAGCAGCCCGGGGACAGGGAGCAATGAGCAGTTCTTC.

V gene TRBV5-6 combines with J gene TRBJ1-4; TRBD1 is a possible D gene (6 bases). In germline, CDR1 is SGHDT, CDR2 YYEEEE. V gave up 2 bases and J gave up 5 bases, with 19 bases separating them. The CDR3 is 17 amino acids. The CDR3 sequence is CASSLYGQSFLNEKLFF. CDR3 sequence (DNA): TGTGCCAGCAGCTTATATGGACAGTCCTTTTTAAATGAAAAACTGTTTTTT.

This sequence joins TRBV4-1 and TRBJ1-1; D not resolved. The CDR3 runs 14 residues. The V end lost 4 bases, the J end lost 1 base, and 10 bases lay between the germline ends. Germline V gene sequence: CDR1 MGHRA, CDR2 YSYEKL. CDR3 protein: CASSPPSWNTEAFF. CDR3 coding DNA: TGCGCCAGCAGCCCCCCGAGCTGGAACACTGAAGCTTTCTTT.

The chain links TRBV25-1 to TRBJ1-1; D may be TRBD1 (6 bases). This CDR3 has 15 residues. In germline, CDR1 is MGHDK, CDR2 SYGVNS. Trimming shortened V by 4 bases and J by 1 base, and 13 bases separated the two germline ends. CDR3 loop: CASSGPDRRNTEAFF. The CDR3 DNA sequence: TGTGCCAGCAGTGGACCGGACAGAAGGAACACTGAAGCTTTCTTT. Supplemented by reference TRBV25-1 and TRBJ1-1, the full variable domain reads EADIYQTPRYLVIGTGKKITLECSQTMGHDKMYWYQQDPGMELHLIHYSYGVNSTEKGDLSSESTVSRIRTEHFPLTLESARPSHTSQYLCASSGPDRRNTEAFFGQGTRLTVV.

In this sample, this clone turned up a few times. The chain carries TRBV6-5 and TRBJ2-1, with D unresolved. With 6 bases removed from V and 7 bases from J, the gap between germline ends came to 13 bases. Germline CDR1 is MNHEY and CDR2 is SVGAGI. CDR3 length: 13 amino acids. The chain's CDR3 is CASSLVPPNEQFF. CDR3 bases: TGTGCCAGCAGCCTTGTCCCTCCTAATGAGCAGTTCTTC.

This clone is a singleton in its sample. This chain links TRBV11-2 with TRBJ2-5; 9 bases align to TRBD2. The CDR3 spans 15 residues. V shed 6 bases and J 5 bases; nucleotides not matched to a gene: 10. The germline gives CDR1 SGHAT, CDR2 FQNNGV. CDR3 sequence reads: CASRTPGLAVETQYF. The CDR3 bases are TGTGCCAGCAGAACCCCGGGACTAGCTGTGGAGACCCAGTACTTC.

As to this clone: Other DNA variants within this sample encode the same CDR3. The chain joins TRBV12-3 or TRBV12-4 to TRBJ1-5; 7 bases agree with TRBD1. V shed 6 bases, J shed 2 bases, and the junction held 1 base outside the gene matches. The CDR3 is 13 amino acids. DNA for the CDR3: TGTGCCAGCAGGGGGACAGGCAATCAGCCCCAGCATTTT. This sequence encodes CASRGTGNQPQHF.

This sequence joins TRBV2 and TRBJ1-6; D remains ambiguous. Germline V lookup: CDR1 SNHLY, CDR2 FYNNEI. This CDR3 comprises 15 residues. Trimming pared 6 bases from V and 4 bases from J, leaving 13 bases between. The CDR3 DNA reads TGTGCCAGCAGGGTGGAGGCCACTTATAATTCACCCCTCCACTTT. This codes for CASRVEATYNSPLHF.

V gene TRBV10-2 combines with J gene TRBJ1-1; possible D gene TRBD1, 6 bases. This CDR3 is 19 amino acids long. V dropped 0 bases and J dropped 3 bases, with 23 bases sitting between them. Per germline, CDR1 WSHSY and CDR2 SAAADI. The CDR3 loop is CASSESTTGTSSIDTEAFF. The CDR3 nucleotides are TGCGCCAGCAGTGAGTCGACTACAGGGACCTCTTCAATTGACACTGAAGCTTTCTTT.